Shown below are 14 T cell receptor beta chains from a single sample sequenced in a study of blood T cell repertoires in COVID-19. Clones were sequenced by immunoSEQ multiplex PCR, and TCRdb holds only the in-frame ones, with some missing. The table shows about 120,000 clones, with around 76% occurring only once. Sequencing was carried out using peripheral blood. These receptors originate from a man aged 65-85 years with acute or convalescent COVID-19.

This clone was seen only a few times. This chain uses TRBV15 with TRBJ1-1; D gene uncertain. The CDR3 loop spans 13 amino acids. V dropped 3 bases and J dropped 11 bases, with 16 bases sitting between them. CDR1 LNHNV and CDR2 YYDKDF come from the germline V gene (reference sequence). In DNA form, the CDR3 reads TGTGCCACCAGCAGTGTTCCGGTGATGAACGCTTTCTTT. Protein: CATSSVPVMNAFF.

The chain carries TRBV9 and TRBJ1-5; unclear D gene. Per the germline V gene, CDR1 is SGDLS and CDR2 is YYNGEE. The ends were cut back, 4 bases at V and 5 bases at J, with 10 bases in the middle. The CDR3 consists of 13 residues. CDR3 sequence reads: CASSPEGYQPQHF. In nucleotides, the CDR3 is TGTGCCAGCAGCCCAGAGGGATATCAGCCCCAGCATTTT. The full variable domain, its missing parts supplied by reference TRBV9 and TRBJ1-5, is DSGVTQTPKHLITATGQRVTLRCSPRSGDLSVYWYQQSLDQGLQFLIQYYNGEERAKGNILERFSAQQFPDLHSELNLSSLELGDSALYFCASSPEGYQPQHFGDGTRLSIL.

The sample holds a few counts of this clone. The V and J genes are TRBV2 and TRBJ1-1; D not resolved. Germline V gene sequence: CDR1 SNHLY, CDR2 FYNNEI. The CDR3 consists of 15 residues. V was pared by 0 bases and J by 11 bases, with 19 bases between. For the CDR3, the DNA is TGTGCCAGCAGTGAAGCGATTGGGCAGGTCGTTGGGGCTTTCTTT. Protein: CASSEAIGQVVGAFF.

Only a few counts were recorded for this clone. The chain links TRBV9 to TRBJ2-1, with a tentative D call TRBD2 (6 bases). With 0 bases removed from V and 9 bases from J, the gap between germline ends came to 10 bases. CDR1 is SGDLS, CDR2 YYNGEE, per germline. This CDR3 is built from 13 residues. CDR3 region: CASSVEGRGEQFF. The CDR3 DNA reads TGTGCCAGCAGCGTAGAGGGGCGGGGTGAGCAGTTCTTC.

The rearrangement uses TRBV25-1 and TRBJ2-5; D is undetermined. The CDR3 contains 12 residues. CDR1 and CDR2 (germline): MGHDK, SYGVNS. Trimming removed 10 bases from V and 0 bases from J, with 9 bases in between. The chain's CDR3 is CATYLNQETQYF. CDR3 sequence (DNA): TGTGCCACCTATTTAAACCAAGAGACCCAGTACTTC.

The chain carries TRBV19 and TRBJ2-3; 12 nucleotides line up with TRBD1. The junction had 7 bases not matched to a gene; V was cut back by 6 bases and J by 3 bases. Germline values: CDR1 LNHDA, CDR2 SQIVND (reference sequence). The CDR3 loop spans 16 amino acids. In nucleotides, the CDR3 is TGTGCCAGTAGGAGGAAGGGACAGGGGGCAACAGATACGCAGTATTTT. Its translation: CASRRKGQGATDTQYF.

The chain carries TRBV7-8 and TRBJ2-2; 8 bases fit TRBD2. The CDR3 loop spans 15 amino acids. V shed 4 bases and J 3 bases; nucleotides not matched to a gene: 4. Germline CDR1 reads SGHVS; CDR2 reads FQNEAQ. This chain's CDR3 is CASSSGLAHTGELFF. CDR3 nucleotide sequence: TGTGCCAGCAGCTCTGGACTAGCCCACACCGGGGAGCTGTTTTTT.

The rearrangement uses TRBV21-1 and TRBJ2-7; no check of the table's D call, TRBD2, against the DNA was made. TRBV21-1 is termed a pseudogene. CDR3 length equals 16 residues. CDR3 in DNA: TGTGCCAGCAGCAAAGGGAAGCGGGGGCTCACCTACGAGCAGTACTTC. This encodes CASSKGKRGLTYEQYF.

This rearrangement joins TRBV3-1 (or the pseudogene TRBV3-2) to TRBJ1-3, with D maybe TRBD1 (5 bases). V lost 4 bases to trimming and J lost 0 bases, with 7 bases between them. CDR3 length: 14 amino acids. The V gene's germline CDR1 is LGHDT and CDR2 YNNKEL (reference sequence). The DNA of the CDR3 is TGTGCCAGCAGCCCCGACAGCTCTGGAAACACCATATATTTT. Translation: CASSPDSSGNTIYF.

This clone appeared once. This chain joins TRBV5-1 and TRBJ2-1; TRBD2 matches 11 bases. Per the germline V gene, CDR1 is SGHRS and CDR2 is YFSETQ. The CDR3 totals 15 residues. J gave up 6 bases and V 6 bases, and 8 bases lay outside the gene matches. The CDR3 loop reads CASTNLAGGLNEQFF. The CDR3 DNA follows: TGCGCCAGCACAAATTTAGCGGGGGGGCTCAATGAGCAGTTCTTC.

A single count supports this clone. V usage is TRBV18 and J usage is TRBJ2-1, with D possibly TRBD1 on 5 matching bases. Germline lookup yields CDR1 KGHSH and CDR2 LQKENI. Trimming cost V 3 bases and J 6 bases, with 18 bases left between them. This CDR3 comprises 16 residues. The DNA of the CDR3 is TGTGCCAGCTCACCCCTGCTCAGGGTCTCGGCCAATGAGCAGTTCTTC. The encoded protein is CASSPLLRVSANEQFF.

V gene TRBV5-4 combines with J gene TRBJ2-2; 8 bases fit TRBD1. The germline V gene encodes CDR1 SGHNT and CDR2 YYREEE (reference sequence). Trimming took 0 bases from V and 4 from J; bases not matched to a gene: 5. The CDR3 extends over 16 amino acids. DNA of the CDR3: TGTGCCAGCAGCTTGGGTCAGGGGGCTCGCACCGGGGAGCTGTTTTTT. The encoded protein is CASSLGQGARTGELFF.

This rearrangement joins TRBV6-5 to TRBJ1-1, with a tentative D call TRBD1 (6 bases). This CDR3 contains 13 residues. The germline V and J ends were trimmed by 4 bases and 5 bases, with 11 bases remaining between them. CDR1 is MNHEY and CDR2 is SVGAGI in the germline V gene. CDR3 protein: CASSWVRGTEAFF. CDR3 DNA: TGTGCCAGCAGTTGGGTGAGGGGGACTGAAGCTTTCTTT.

The genes are TRBV6-2 or TRBV6-3 and TRBJ2-7, with TRBD2 matching 13 bases. Germline CDR1 MNHEY, CDR2 SVGEGT. The CDR3 covers 16 residues. The V and J ends lost 4 bases and 1 base, in that order; junction bases with no gene match: 4. The CDR3 DNA reads as TGTGCCAGCAGTTCTCGGACTAGCGGGGGTTCCTACGAGCAGTACTTC. Amino acids: CASSSRTSGGSYEQYF.